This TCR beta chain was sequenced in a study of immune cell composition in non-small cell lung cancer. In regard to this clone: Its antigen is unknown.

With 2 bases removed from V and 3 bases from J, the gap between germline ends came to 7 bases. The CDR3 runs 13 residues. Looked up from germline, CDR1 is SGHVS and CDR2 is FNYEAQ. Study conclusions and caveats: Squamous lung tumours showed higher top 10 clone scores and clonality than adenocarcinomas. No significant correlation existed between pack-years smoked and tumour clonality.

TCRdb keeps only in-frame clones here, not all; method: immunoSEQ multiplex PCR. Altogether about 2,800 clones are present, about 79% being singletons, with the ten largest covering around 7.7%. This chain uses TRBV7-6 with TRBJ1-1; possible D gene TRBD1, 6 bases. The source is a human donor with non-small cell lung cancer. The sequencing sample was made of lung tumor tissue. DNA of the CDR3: TGTGCCAGCAGCTTACAGGGGTACACTGAAGCTTTCTTT. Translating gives CASSLQGYTEAFF.